This TCR beta chain was obtained from a study of identifying expanded T cells in peripheral blood (dated by TCRdb to between 2018 and 2021). For context, the study as a whole: Four technical replicates, made by sequencing separate aliquots from the same pool of genomic DNA, were compared pairwise.

The immunoSEQ Assay, which uses bias-controlled multiplex PCR amplification of genomic DNA, was used to profile TCRbeta CDR3 regions. Concerning the study's data processing: The absolute abundance of each unique TCRbeta CDR3 region was quantified after sequences were collapsed and filtered. Differential abundance was tested with two models: a binomial (Fisher-equivalent) model and a beta-binomial model that adds time-dependent variance fitted from healthy donors. Clones with fewer than 5 combined templates were excluded, and clones with Benjamini-Hochberg FDR below 0.01 were called differentially abundant. In the beta-binomial model, variance was expressed as a function of the total template count across the two samples, in the form v = (b*log(k)+a)^2. This immuneACCESS table, as held by TCRdb, lists in-frame sequences with V and J called but not all clones. Of the missing ones, under half trace to an unresolved V gene in checked studies; the others have no known cause. D and trimming were read from the DNA, whereas the V and J calls and clone size are those reported in that table. The sample records about 100,000 clones, around nine tenths of which are singletons. The ten largest clonotypes hold just over 5.5% of the sample.

General findings and caveats noted by the study authors: The authors expected that over much longer intervals, such as months to years, biological variance in healthy repertoires might increase even further. Across all healthy-donor time intervals, the beta-binomial model significantly lowered both the number of clones called differentially abundant and the false-positive rate. In all healthy donors, the variance in clone template counts between samples taken around 2 weeks apart rose significantly as total template count increased. About 1.3 differentially abundant clones were flagged by the binomial model between technical replicates, whereas about 15 and 19 were flagged over two weeks and four weeks, respectively.

The CDR3, cysteine through phenylalanine, is 20 amino acids long. Kept here is only the CDR3 DNA, which spans 60 bases and is read in frame from base 1. The V end gives up 0 bases and the J end 8 bases, leaving 21 bases in the junction not matched to a gene. Looking up the germline V gene (reference sequence) yields CDR1 PRHDT and CDR2 FYEKMQ. Worth noting for this clone: Its cognate antigen has yet to be identified. The input lacks base qualities; no much larger clone sits a single base away.

During the collection period, no immune events, such as infections, were documented for the healthy donors. Time-dependent variance in a beta-binomial model of T-cell clone differential abundance was calibrated using healthy-donor blood repertoires as a training cohort. The training cohort included around ten healthy donors, of whom 3 were female and 7 were male. The donors were between about 29 and 65 years old, with an average age of roughly 40 years. Whole blood from each healthy donor was obtained from a commercial supplier and was collected at three time points roughly two weeks apart. For immunosequencing, genomic DNA was extracted from unsorted whole blood.

This TCR was recovered from a person aged 18 to 69 in good health. The rearranged chain carries TRBV13 and TRBJ2-1; 8 of the junction bases match TRBD2. The sample taken for sequencing was blood. The CDR3 region: CASSLGPPPARGAVGYEQFF. The sequenced DNA is TGTGCCAGCAGCTTAGGCCCTCCCCCGGCGCGGGGGGCCGTAGGGTATGAGCAGTTCTTC.